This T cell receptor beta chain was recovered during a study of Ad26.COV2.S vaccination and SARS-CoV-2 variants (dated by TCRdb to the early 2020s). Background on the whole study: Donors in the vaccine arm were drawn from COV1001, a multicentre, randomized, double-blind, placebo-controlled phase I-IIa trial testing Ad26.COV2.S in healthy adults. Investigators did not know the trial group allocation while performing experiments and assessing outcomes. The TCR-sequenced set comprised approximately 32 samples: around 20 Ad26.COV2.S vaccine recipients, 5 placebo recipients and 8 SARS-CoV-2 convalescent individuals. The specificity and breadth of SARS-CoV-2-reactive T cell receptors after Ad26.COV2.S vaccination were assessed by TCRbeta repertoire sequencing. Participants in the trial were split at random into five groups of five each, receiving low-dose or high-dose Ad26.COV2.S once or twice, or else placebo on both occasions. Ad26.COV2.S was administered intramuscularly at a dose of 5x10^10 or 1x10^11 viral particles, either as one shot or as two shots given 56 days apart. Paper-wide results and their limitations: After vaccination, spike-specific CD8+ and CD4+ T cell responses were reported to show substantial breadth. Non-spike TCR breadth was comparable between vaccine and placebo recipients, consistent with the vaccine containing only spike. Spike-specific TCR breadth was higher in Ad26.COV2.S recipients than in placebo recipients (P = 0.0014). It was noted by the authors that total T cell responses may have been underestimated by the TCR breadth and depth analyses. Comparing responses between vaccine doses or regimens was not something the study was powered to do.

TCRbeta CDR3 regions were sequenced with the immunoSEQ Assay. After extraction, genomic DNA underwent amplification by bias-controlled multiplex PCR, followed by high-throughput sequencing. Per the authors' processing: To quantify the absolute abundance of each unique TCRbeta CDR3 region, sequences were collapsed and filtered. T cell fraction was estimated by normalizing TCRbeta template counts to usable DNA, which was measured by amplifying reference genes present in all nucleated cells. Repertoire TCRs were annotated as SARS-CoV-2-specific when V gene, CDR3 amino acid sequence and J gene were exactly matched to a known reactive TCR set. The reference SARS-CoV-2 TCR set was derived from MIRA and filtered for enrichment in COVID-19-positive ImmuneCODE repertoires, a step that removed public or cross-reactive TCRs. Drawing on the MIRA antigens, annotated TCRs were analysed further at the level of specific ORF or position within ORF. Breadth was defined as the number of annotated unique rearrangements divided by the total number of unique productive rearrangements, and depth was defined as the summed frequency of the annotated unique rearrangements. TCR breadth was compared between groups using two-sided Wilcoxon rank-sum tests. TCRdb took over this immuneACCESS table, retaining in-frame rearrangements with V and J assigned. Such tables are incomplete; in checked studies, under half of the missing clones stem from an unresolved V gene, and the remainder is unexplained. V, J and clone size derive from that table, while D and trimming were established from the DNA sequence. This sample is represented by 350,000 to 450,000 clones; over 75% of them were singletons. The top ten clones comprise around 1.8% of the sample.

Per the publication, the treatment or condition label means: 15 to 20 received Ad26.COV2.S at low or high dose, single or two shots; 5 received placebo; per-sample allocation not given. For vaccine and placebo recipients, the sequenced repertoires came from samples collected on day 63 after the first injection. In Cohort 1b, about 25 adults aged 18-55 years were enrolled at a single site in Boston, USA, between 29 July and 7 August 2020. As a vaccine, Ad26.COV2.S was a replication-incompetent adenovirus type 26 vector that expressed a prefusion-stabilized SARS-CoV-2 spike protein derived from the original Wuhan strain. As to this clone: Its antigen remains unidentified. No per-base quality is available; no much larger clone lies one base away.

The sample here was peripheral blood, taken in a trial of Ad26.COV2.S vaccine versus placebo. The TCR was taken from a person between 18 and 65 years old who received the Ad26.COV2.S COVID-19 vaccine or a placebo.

The CDR3: CAWSVGGEETQYF. The DNA sequence is TGTGCCTGGAGTGTAGGGGGAGAGGAGACCCAGTACTTC. The V and J genes are TRBV30 and TRBJ2-5, and possibly TRBD1, on 6 matching bases. The CDR3 numbers 13 residues from cysteine through phenylalanine. Only the CDR3 DNA stays, 39 bases, in frame from base 1. CDR1 and CDR2 are drawn from the germline V gene (reference sequence): GTSNPN, SVGIG. The V end loses 0 bases and the J end loses 5 bases, and a stretch of 10 bases separates them.